One and the same sample provided the 7 T cell receptor beta chains below, sequenced in a study of T cell responses to AZD1222 COVID-19 vaccine. Sequenced by immunoSEQ multiplex PCR; TCRdb stores in-frame clones only, minus some. Of 100,000 or so clones detected, 85% to 90% appear once; the ten largest clones hold less than 6%. The specimen comprised peripheral blood, sampled on day 0 of AZD1222 vaccination. Every receptor here comes from an adult in good health.

This chain joins TRBV7-2 and TRBJ1-3; D remains unclear. There are 15 residues in the CDR3. Germline V gene lookup returns CDR1 SGHTA and CDR2 FQGNSA. Trimming cost V 0 bases and J 0 bases, with 6 bases left between them. The CDR3 sequence is CASSLAEFSGNTIYF. DNA of the CDR3: TGTGCCAGCAGCTTAGCGGAATTCTCTGGAAACACCATATATTTT.

This clone appeared a single time. This chain links TRBV28 with TRBJ1-5; D remains unclear. The V gene lost 6 bases and the J gene lost 3 bases, with 15 bases spanning the gap. Germline V gene data show CDR1 as MDHEN and CDR2 as SYDVKM. The CDR3 sequence is 15 residues long. The CDR3 DNA is TGTGCCAGCAGGTCCGGCGGGGTTTCCAATCAGCCCCAGCATTTT. Translation: CASRSGGVSNQPQHF.

This clone was seen a single time. V and J are TRBV6-2 or TRBV6-3 and TRBJ2-7, with 9 bases fitting TRBD1. Trimming removed 2 bases from V and 5 bases from J; junction bases left unmatched: 10. This CDR3 is built from 16 residues. CDR1 is MNHEY, CDR2 SVGEGT, per germline. In nucleotides, the CDR3 is TGTGCCAGCAGTTACGCAAGGGGACAGGGTAGGAACGAGCAGTACTTC. Its translation: CASSYARGQGRNEQYF.

The V and J genes are TRBV2 and TRBJ1-5; no definite D call. The CDR3 length is 15 residues. Trimming removed 7 bases from V and 2 bases from J, with 15 bases in between. The germline V gene encodes CDR1 SNHLY and CDR2 FYNNEI. CDR3 amino acids: CASTPEVVGNQPQHF. CDR3 bases: TGTGCCAGCACACCGGAGGTTGTTGGCAATCAGCCCCAGCATTTT.

The CDR3 DNA sequence: TGTGCCAGCAGTCCGAGGACAGGGGGCGCTTACTATGGCTACACCTTC. Translated: CASSPRTGGAYYGYTF. The chain couples TRBV28 to TRBJ1-2; the match to TRBD1 covers 11 bases. CDR1 is MDHEN and CDR2 is SYDVKM in the germline V gene. Trimming at V came to 5 bases and at J to 3 bases, leaving 8 bases not matched to a gene. There are 16 residues in the CDR3.

V and J are TRBV28 and TRBJ1-6; maybe TRBD1 (5 bases). Germline CDR1 reads MDHEN; CDR2 reads SYDVKM. This CDR3 is built from 14 residues. V was clipped by 7 bases and J by 10 bases, with 17 bases between them. CDR3 protein: CASNGPGTESPLHF. The DNA of the CDR3 is TGTGCCAGCAACGGCCCAGGGACGGAATCACCCCTCCACTTT.

The chain recombines TRBV2 with TRBJ2-1; 7 bases are shared with TRBD1. Germline V lookup: CDR1 SNHLY, CDR2 FYNNEI. The junction had 11 bases not matched to a gene; V was cut back by 5 bases and J by 7 bases. The CDR3 length is 15 residues. The CDR3 loop reads CASSLPGGQRNEQFF. DNA for the CDR3: TGTGCCAGCAGTCTTCCTGGGGGACAGCGGAATGAGCAGTTCTTC.